This TCR beta chain was obtained from a study of CD8 T cells in Susac syndrome. Turning to this clonotype: Its antigen is currently unknown.

The CDR3 is 13 amino acids. The germline CDR1 and CDR2 sequences are DFQATT and SNEGSKA (reference sequence). Trimming took 0 bases from V and 3 from J, leaving 9 bases between them. The RNA, about 0.5 to 1 ug, was put through reverse transcription using random hexamers. It was immunoSEQ multiplex PCR that amplified TCR beta CDR3 across 54 Vbeta and 13 Jbeta. Via MiXCR, TCRdb re-called the immunoSEQ multiplex PCR reads, giving one row per CDR3 protein. The repertoire includes about 52,000 distinct CDR3 sequences, approximately 93% of them detected once, and about 0.51% sits in the top ten. General study points: It was acknowledged in the study that its TCR sequencing and HLA analysis involved a relatively small number of individuals.

Blood CD8+ and CD4+ T cells underwent high-throughput TCR beta sequencing. Negative isolation yielded the CD8+ and CD4+ T cells, while FACS enriched the TEMRA cells. The chain carries TRBV20-1 and TRBJ2-7; possibly TRBD2 for D (5 bases). Sequencing was carried out using CD8+ T cells from PBMCs. The origin of this receptor is a human donor with multiple sclerosis. As DNA, the CDR3 is TGCAGTGCTAGAGATAGCGACGACTACGAGCAGTACTTC. This translates into CSARDSDDYEQYF.